This T cell receptor gamma chain was identified in a study of intestinal T cells in coeliac disease (dated by TCRdb to the early 2020s). About the full investigation: In the TRG cohort, the mean age of coeliac patients was 15 to 16 years compared with around 59 years for controls, so the coeliac patients were much younger than the controls. In the TCR-delta (TRD) cohort, there were duodenal biopsies from around ten coeliac disease patients and around ten non-coeliac controls. A second, larger TCR-gamma (TRG) cohort comprised duodenal biopsies from 33 coeliac disease patients and approximately 20 non-coeliac controls. Study-wide conclusions, independent of this receptor: Of approximately 54 biopsies, around 51 (about 94%) were correctly classified by TRG clustering, which had a reported leave-one-out accuracy of approximately 87%. TRD kmer-based clustering correctly classified all 20 or so biopsies in training, with a reported leave-one-out accuracy of about 91%. FFPE-derived DNA was found to be relatively degraded, and loss of a proportion of TCR sequences in each sample was likely caused by this degradation. The coeliac group and the control group were significantly different in age, but an analysis split by age did not give significant classification. There was no way to tell repeated CDR3 amino acid sequences apart from PCR duplicates.

CDR1 and CDR2 (VENAVY, YDSYNSRV) derive from the germline V gene. The CDR3 starts with the cysteine, ends with the phenylalanine, and has 14 residues. Just the 42-base CDR3 DNA is kept, in frame starting at base 1. V has 0 bases trimmed and J has 4 bases trimmed; junction bases matching no gene number 6. This clone registers as large (0.1 to 1%) within its sample. The target of this receptor is not known. Base qualities are missing; no much larger clone stands one base away. The library came from multiplex PCR. Sequencing was carried out with an Ion Torrent PGM. TRG repertoires were amplified from approximately 220 ng of biopsy DNA using the LymphoTrack kit, whose primers carry Illumina adapters. TRG amplicons were cleaned up with AMPure XP beads, measured on a 2100 Bioanalyzer, and combined in equimolar amounts. Sequencing of TRG libraries was performed on an Ion PGM instrument. Turning to the authors' computational methods: Using FastX, any read was removed if more than 10% of its nucleotides had quality scores below the third quartile calculated per patient. IMGT/HighV-QUEST was used to align reads in order to assign V, D and J genes, locate CDR3 regions and judge functionality. Sequences were converted to amino acids, and every sequence predicted to be non-functional was removed. CDR3s were broken into kmers both with and without positional annotation, kmer frequencies were analysed by PCA, and samples were clustered using each of the 1023 combinations of PCs 1-10. Leave-one-out cross-validation was used to validate the classification, with parameters re-optimised on the remaining samples in each round. Shannon diversity was computed with the vegan R package from repeated random subsamples equal to the lowest read count. TCRdb reran clone calling on the public reads with CATT; rows sharing one DNA sequence were then combined. The V and J calls and clone size come from TCRdb's table, not from the authors' own analysis. The table for this sample lists 790 or so gamma-chain clones; roughly 50% of them were counted only once. The ten largest clones capture about a sixth of the sample.

Genomic DNA was extracted with the QIAamp DNA FFPE tissue kit from ten 5-um FFPE scrolls per case. Classification of coeliac disease based on the TCR repertoire was tested using fully anonymised formalin-fixed paraffin-embedded duodenal biopsies that were surplus to diagnostic needs. The TCR was taken from a human donor with celiac disease. Sequenced sample: a duodenal biopsy. The chain was built from TRGV8 and TRGJ1 or TRGJ2. The CDR3 protein: CATWDRQEYYKKLF. The sequence in DNA is TGTGCCACCTGGGATAGGCAGGAATATTATAAGAAACTCTTT.